This entry concerns a single T cell receptor beta chain. This entry comes from a study of long-term antiretroviral therapy in people with HIV. Trimming removed 6 bases from V and 8 bases from J, with 17 bases in between. This CDR3 region has 14 residues. Germline loops: CDR1 ENHRY, CDR2 SYGVKD. Sequencing relied on immunoSEQ assay v3.0, run at survey level. Assay used: immunoSEQ multiplex PCR; TCRdb lists only in-frame clones, some missing. The sample has some 25,000 clones, 80% to 90% seen once. This material consisted of unsorted PBMCs, taken 3 years after starting antiretroviral therapy. The rearrangement links TRBV10-3 to TRBJ2-1; a possible D gene is TRBD1 (6 bases). This TCR was recovered from a man between 50 and 59 years old with HIV. The CDR3 DNA reads TGTGCCATCAGCTTTACAGGGTGGGGCGATGAGCAGTTCTTC. The encoded protein is CAISFTGWGDEQFF.